This T cell receptor beta chain was captured in a study of control samples from healthy donors and cancer patients. Germline V gene sequence: CDR1 SEHNR, CDR2 FQNEAQ (reference sequence). CDR3 length: 16 amino acids. Unmatched junction bases numbered 5, after V lost 2 bases and J lost 0 bases. Data came from immunoSEQ multiplex PCR; TCRdb stores just in-frame clones and leaves some out. The sample includes 130,000 or so clones, approximately 94% seen only once; the top ten take around 13%. The sample taken for sequencing was blood. This chain joins TRBV7-9 and TRBJ2-3, with 7 bases fitting TRBD1. The source is a middle-aged man in good health. This chain's CDR3 is CASSLTTGLSTDTQYF. In nucleotides, the CDR3 is TGTGCCAGCAGCTTAACGACAGGGCTAAGCACAGATACGCAGTATTTT.